A selection of T cell receptor beta chains follows, all from one sample in a study of response to subunit inactivated influenza vaccine. TCRdb ran MiXCR on the RT-PCR reads and lists one entry per CDR3 protein. The sample has about 530,000 distinct CDR3 sequences; about 11% are singletons. The specimen comprised PBMCs from blood, sampled on the day of vaccination. These receptors were obtained from a man over 45 who received an inactivated influenza vaccine. The CDR3 runs from the conserved cysteine through the conserved F or W. Fields, in order: J gene, D gene, V gene, clone size, CDR3 length, CDR3 protein, CDR3 DNA. The D gene is left open where the match is weak. Rows may omit the clone size; those that give it use once, few, many or a size class.

>TRBJ2-1|TRBD2|TRBV27|few|16
CASSLYSSGGYNEQFF
TGTGCCAGCAGTTTATATTCTAGCGGGGGTTACAATGAGCAGTTCTTC
>TRBJ2-3|NA|TRBV7-9|NA|15
CATSLTGQDPDTQYF
TGTGCCACCAGCTTAACAGGACAAGATCCAGATACGCAGTATTTT
>TRBJ1-2|NA|TRBV20-1|NA|13
CSARDSGLKGYTF
TGCAGTGCTAGAGATTCGGGTTTAAAGGGCTACACCTTC
>TRBJ2-5|TRBD1|TRBV7-8|few|17
CASSSYRDREFRETQYF
TGTGCCAGCAGCTCGTACCGGGACAGGGAATTTAGGGAGACCCAGTACTTC
>TRBJ2-6|TRBD2|TRBV4-2|few|15
CASNQRGLGANVLTF
TGTGCCAGCAACCAGCGGGGGTTAGGGGCCAACGTCCTGACTTTC
>TRBJ2-7|NA|TRBV27|few|15
CASSLGGANPYEQYF
TGTGCCAGCAGTTTAGGGGGAGCTAATCCCTACGAGCAGTACTTC
>TRBJ2-3|TRBD2|TRBV11-2|NA|14
CASSTSGGSDTQYF
TGTGCCAGCAGTACTAGCGGGGGGTCAGATACGCAGTATTTT
>TRBJ2-1|NA|TRBV12-3/TRBV12-4|few|14
CASRKSGSYNEQFF
TGTGCCAGTAGAAAAAGCGGTTCCTACAATGAGCAGTTCTTC
>TRBJ2-2|TRBD2|TRBV6-5|NA|17
CASSYSSGGGAGGELFF
TGTGCCAGCAGTTACTCGAGTGGCGGGGGGGCTGGCGGGGAGCTGTTTTTT
>TRBJ2-3|NA|TRBV3-1|NA|16
CASSQMGPRGTDTQYF
TGTGCCAGCAGCCAGATGGGGCCAAGGGGGACAGATACGCAGTATTTT
>TRBJ2-7|NA|TRBV28|once|15
CASTPGPWDSYEQYF
TGTGCCAGCACACCGGGGCCATGGGACTCCTACGAGCAGTACTTC
>TRBJ2-7|NA|TRBV12-3/TRBV12-4|NA|14
CASSSAAGVYEQYF
TGTGCCAGCAGTTCAGCGGCTGGGGTATACGAGCAGTACTTC
>TRBJ2-1|NA|TRBV10-1|few|13
CASSESLGGEQFF
TGCGCCAGCAGTGAGTCGTTGGGAGGCGAGCAGTTCTTC
>TRBJ2-3|TRBD1|TRBV24-1|few|16
CATSDPGQGATGTQYF
TGTGCCACCAGTGACCCGGGACAGGGGGCCACAGGGACGCAGTATTTT
>TRBJ1-2|NA|TRBV9|many|13
CASSSASFPGYTF
TGTGCCAGCAGCTCCGCCAGTTTTCCTGGCTACACCTTC
>TRBJ2-1|TRBD2|TRBV20-1|NA|15
CSARVGTSGRNEQFF
TGCAGTGCTAGAGTAGGGACTAGCGGGAGAAATGAGCAGTTCTTC
>TRBJ2-7|NA|TRBV14|few|12
CASSLSKYEQYF
TGTGCCAGCAGCCTGAGTAAATACGAGCAGTACTTC
>TRBJ1-1|NA|TRBV7-9|few|14
CASSRGTQNTEAFF
TGTGCCAGCAGCCGCGGGACACAGAACACTGAAGCTTTCTTT
>TRBJ2-7|NA|TRBV5-1|NA|14
CASSSDINNYEQYF
TGCGCCAGCAGCTCAGACATAAATAACTACGAGCAGTACTTC
>TRBJ1-3|NA|TRBV12-3/TRBV12-4|few|17
CASSSLWGGVQGNTIYF
TGTGCCAGCAGTTCTCTTTGGGGAGGGGTCCAAGGAAACACCATATATTTT
>TRBJ2-5|TRBD2|TRBV25-1|few|16
CASSGAGRRTVETQYF
TGTGCCAGCAGTGGAGCGGGACGCAGGACGGTGGAGACCCAGTACTTC
>TRBJ2-3|NA|TRBV29-1|few|14
CSVQSGRGTDTQYF
TGCAGCGTTCAAAGTGGGAGAGGTACAGATACGCAGTATTTT
>TRBJ1-3|NA|TRBV6-1|many|15
CASRPFQGPLNTIYF
TGTGCCAGCAGGCCATTTCAGGGACCCCTGAACACCATATATTTT
>TRBJ2-1|TRBD2|TRBV29-1|many|16
CSVASGPLRALNEQFF
TGCAGCGTTGCTAGCGGGCCGCTTAGGGCGCTCAATGAGCAGTTCTTC
>TRBJ1-1|NA|TRBV5-1|few|15
CASSWGGTGNTEAFF
TGCGCCAGCAGCTGGGGCGGTACAGGCAACACTGAAGCTTTCTTT
>TRBJ2-3|NA|TRBV19|NA|13
CASTIWGSGTQYF
TGTGCCAGTACGATTTGGGGCAGCGGTACGCAGTATTTT